This entry features one T cell receptor (beta chain) sequence. The antigen remains unidentified. A much larger clone lies a single base off, so this may be a read error. This specimen belongs to a study of tumor and adjacent non-tumor tissue in lung cancer. This sample's RNA came from whole unsorted tissue. More than 3 cm separated this lung sample from the edge of the tumor. Study-wide findings and caveats: Compared with tumor, normal lung showed significantly lower TCR diversity.

The CDR3 spans 17 residues. In germline, CDR1 is DFQATT, CDR2 SNEGSKA (reference sequence). A modified ARM-PCR protocol with three rounds of nested PCR amplified TCRbeta. TCRdb re-called the multiplex PCR reads with MiXCR, one entry per CDR3 protein. Of approximately 90,000 distinct CDR3 sequences detected, about 77% appear once; the ten largest clones hold about a fifth. This rearrangement joins TRBV20-1 to TRBJ2-1, with 14 bases aligning to TRBD2. The source is a woman between 45 and 65 years old with non-small cell lung cancer. The specimen was distant non-tumor lung tissue. In DNA form, the CDR3 reads TGCACTGCTGAACCCCACCGACTAGCGGGAGGGCCCGGGGAGCAGTTCTTC. Amino acids: CTAEPHRLAGGPGEQFF.